This T cell receptor (beta chain) is drawn from a study of cytotoxic CD8 clonotypes in ibrutinib-treated CLL. Across the whole study: Average yields of 255,043 productive templates and approximately 94,000 productive rearrangements characterized the samples.

TCRdb's table, derived via immunoSEQ multiplex PCR, lists solely in-frame clones and lacks some. The table records roughly 150,000 clones, over 65% of them present only once. This CDR3 has 16 residues. The germline V gene encodes CDR1 SGHTA and CDR2 FQGNSA. V lost 5 bases, J lost 2 bases, and 3 bases stayed unmatched. This specimen consisted of PBMCs, obtained after 12 months of ibrutinib treatment. The chain couples TRBV7-2 to TRBJ2-1, with 13 bases lining up with TRBD2. The sequence derives from a human donor with chronic lymphocytic leukemia. The CDR3: CASSLGLAGAYNEQFF. CDR3 sequence (DNA): TGTGCCAGCAGCCTTGGACTAGCGGGGGCCTACAATGAGCAGTTCTTC. Full variable domain (missing parts from reference TRBV7-2 and TRBJ2-1): GAGVSQSPSNKVTEKGKDVELRCDPISGHTALYWYRQSLGQGLEFLIYFQGNSAPDKSGLPSDRFSAERTGGSVSTLTIQRTQQEDSAVYLCASSLGLAGAYNEQFFGPGTRLTVL.